This TCR beta chain was captured in a study of T cells after yellow fever vaccination. The germline V and J ends were trimmed by 3 bases and 2 bases, with 13 bases remaining between them. The CDR3 consists of 15 residues. Germline V gene lookup returns CDR1 SGDLS and CDR2 YYNGEE. This clonotype was seen only a few times. TCRdb passed the 5' RACE reads through MiXCR, listing each CDR3 protein once. This table holds approximately 600,000 distinct CDR3 sequences, 10% to 15% found once. This TCR was sampled from a man in his thirties or forties who received the YFV17D yellow fever vaccine. The rearrangement joins TRBV9 to TRBJ2-3; D gene ambiguous. The material sequenced was PBMCs, taken on the day of the yellow fever booster vaccination. DNA of the CDR3: TGTGCCAGCAGCGGGCCGACGCCTTCCACAGATACGCAGTATTTT. Translating gives CASSGPTPSTDTQYF.